This T cell receptor beta chain was retrieved from a study of blood T cell repertoires in COVID-19. V lost 3 bases to trimming and J lost 10 bases; unmatched junction nucleotides: 4. CDR1 and CDR2 (germline): SEHNR, FQNEAQ (reference sequence). The CDR3 spans 14 residues. The protocol was immunoSEQ multiplex PCR, while the TCRdb copy is restricted to in-frame clones and leaves out a portion. The sample has roughly 300,000 clones; 91% are singletons. V and J are TRBV7-9 and TRBJ1-6; the match to TRBD1 covers 9 bases. Sequencing was done on a sample of peripheral blood. The receptor's source is a woman in her thirties with COVID-19, enrolled during active disease. In DNA form, the CDR3 reads TGTGCCAGCAGCTTGGGGACAGGGAACTCACCCCTCCACTTT. Its protein product is CASSLGTGNSPLHF.